This TCR beta chain was identified in a study of T cells in Graves' hyperthyroidism and ophthalmopathy. RNA transcripts gave rise to amplified TCR beta CDR3 regions. HTBI primers drove first-round RT-PCR of the TCR CDR3. TCRdb reprocessed the multiplex PCR reads with MiXCR, giving one entry per CDR3 protein. The table has around 350,000 distinct CDR3 sequences, roughly 15% seen once; the top ten hold roughly a fifth. At least ten counts were recorded for this clonotype. This CDR3 region has 14 residues. V lost 4 bases and J lost 8, with 17 bases in between. In germline, CDR1 is LGHDT, CDR2 YNNKEL (reference sequence). Fresh 10 ml peripheral blood yielded PBMCs.

The sequencing input was blood. The sequence came from a young woman with Graves' ophthalmopathy. V gene TRBV3-1 combines with J gene TRBJ1-1, with no clear D. This CDR3 is CASSLSSGGREAFF. The CDR3 DNA reads as TGTGCCAGCAGCCTAAGTTCAGGAGGTAGAGAAGCTTTCTTT.